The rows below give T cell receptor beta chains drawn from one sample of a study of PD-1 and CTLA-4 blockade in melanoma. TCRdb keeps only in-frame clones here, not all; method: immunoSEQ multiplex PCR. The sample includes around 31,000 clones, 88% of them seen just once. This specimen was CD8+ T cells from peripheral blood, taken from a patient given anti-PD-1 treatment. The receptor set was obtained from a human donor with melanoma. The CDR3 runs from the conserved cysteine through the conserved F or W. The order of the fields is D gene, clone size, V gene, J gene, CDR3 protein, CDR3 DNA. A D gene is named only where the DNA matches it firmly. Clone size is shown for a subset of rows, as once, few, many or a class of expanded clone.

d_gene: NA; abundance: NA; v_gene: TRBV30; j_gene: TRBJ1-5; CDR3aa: CAWSRPLDGSNQPQHF; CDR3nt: TGTGCCTGGAGCCGCCCCTTGGACGGAAGCAATCAGCCCCAGCATTTT
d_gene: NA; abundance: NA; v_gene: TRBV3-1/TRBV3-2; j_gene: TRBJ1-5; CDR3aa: CASSQEFGSNQPQHF; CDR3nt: TGTGCCAGCAGCCAAGAGTTTGGTAGCAATCAGCCCCAGCATTTT
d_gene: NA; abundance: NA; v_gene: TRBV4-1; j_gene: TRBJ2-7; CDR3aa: CASSPRDFSYEQYF; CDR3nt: TGCGCCAGCAGCCCCCGGGACTTCTCCTACGAGCAGTACTTC
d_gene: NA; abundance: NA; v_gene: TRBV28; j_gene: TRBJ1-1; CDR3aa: CASSFGGGTEAFF; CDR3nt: TGTGCCAGCAGTTTCGGGGGGGGCACTGAAGCTTTCTTT
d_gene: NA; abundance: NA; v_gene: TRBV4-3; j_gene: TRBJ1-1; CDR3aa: CASSQEWLNTEAFF; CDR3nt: TGCGCCAGCAGCCAAGAGTGGTTGAACACTGAAGCTTTCTTT
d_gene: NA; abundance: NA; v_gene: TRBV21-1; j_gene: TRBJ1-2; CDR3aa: CASSKDVPYYGYTF; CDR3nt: TGTGCCAGCAGCAAAGACGTTCCCTACTATGGCTACACCTTC
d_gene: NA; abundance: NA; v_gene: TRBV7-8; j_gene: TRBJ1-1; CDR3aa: CASSDSVGTEAFF; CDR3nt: TGTGCCAGCAGCGACAGTGTCGGCACTGAAGCTTTCTTT
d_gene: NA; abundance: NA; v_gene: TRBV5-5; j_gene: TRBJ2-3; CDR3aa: CASSLQGLDTQYF; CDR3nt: TGTGCCAGCAGCTTGCAAGGGCTAGATACGCAGTATTTT
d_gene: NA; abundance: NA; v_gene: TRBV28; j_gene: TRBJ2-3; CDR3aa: CASSLVGSTDTQYF; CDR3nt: TGTGCCAGCAGTTTAGTCGGGTCAACAGATACGCAGTATTTT
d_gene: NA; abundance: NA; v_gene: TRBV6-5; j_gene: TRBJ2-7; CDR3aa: CASSYRQSYEQYF; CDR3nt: TGTGCCAGCAGTTACAGACAGTCGTACGAGCAGTACTTC
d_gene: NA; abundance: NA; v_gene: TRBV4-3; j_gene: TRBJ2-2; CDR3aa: CASSQGLHTGELFF; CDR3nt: TGCGCCAGCAGCCAGGGGTTGCACACCGGGGAGCTGTTTTTT
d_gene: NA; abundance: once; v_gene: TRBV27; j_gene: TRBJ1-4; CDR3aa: CASSFGAGRKLFF; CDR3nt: TGTGCCAGCAGTTTCGGCGCGGGGCGAAAACTGTTTTTT
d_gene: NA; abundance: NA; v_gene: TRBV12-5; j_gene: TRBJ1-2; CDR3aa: CASGLGGHYGYTF; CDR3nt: TGTGCTAGTGGCCTGGGGGGTCACTATGGCTACACCTTC
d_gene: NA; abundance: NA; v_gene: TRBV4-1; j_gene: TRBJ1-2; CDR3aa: CASSQGWERIYGYTF; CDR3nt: TGCGCCAGCAGCCAAGGGTGGGAAAGGATCTATGGCTACACCTTC
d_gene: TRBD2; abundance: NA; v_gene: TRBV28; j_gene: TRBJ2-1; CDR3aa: CASSSGRGGHEQFF; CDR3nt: TGTGCCAGCAGTTCTGGGCGGGGGGGCCATGAGCAGTTCTTC
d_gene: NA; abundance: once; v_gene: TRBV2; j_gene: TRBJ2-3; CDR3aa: CASTPEDTQYF; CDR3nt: TGTGCCAGCACCCCGGAGGATACGCAGTATTTT
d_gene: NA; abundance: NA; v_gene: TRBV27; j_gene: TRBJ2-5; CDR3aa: CASSFGLAETQYF; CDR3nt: TGTGCCAGCAGTTTTGGCCTAGCGGAGACCCAGTACTTC
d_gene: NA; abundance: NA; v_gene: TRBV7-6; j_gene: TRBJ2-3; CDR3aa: CASSLSPIGDGDTQYF; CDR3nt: TGTGCCAGCAGCTTATCCCCGATCGGGGATGGAGATACGCAGTATTTT
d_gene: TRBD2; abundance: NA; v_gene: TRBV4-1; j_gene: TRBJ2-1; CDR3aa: CASSLAGWYNEQFF; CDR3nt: TGCGCCAGCAGCCTAGCGGGGTGGTACAATGAGCAGTTCTTC
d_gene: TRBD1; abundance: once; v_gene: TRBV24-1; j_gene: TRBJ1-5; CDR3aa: CATSDSTTGGNQPQHF; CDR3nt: TGTGCCACCAGTGATTCTACGACAGGGGGCAATCAGCCCCAGCATTTT
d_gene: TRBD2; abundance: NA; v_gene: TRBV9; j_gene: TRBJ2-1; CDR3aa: CASSAPGTIYNEQFF; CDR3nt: TGTGCCAGCAGCGCCCCCGGGACTATCTACAATGAGCAGTTCTTC
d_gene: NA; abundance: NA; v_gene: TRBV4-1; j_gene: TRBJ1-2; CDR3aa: CASSQEGLSYGYTF; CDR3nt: TGCGCCAGCAGCCAAGAAGGCCTCTCATATGGCTACACCTTC
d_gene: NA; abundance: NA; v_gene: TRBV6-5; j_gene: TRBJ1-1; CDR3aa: CASSYYTEAFF; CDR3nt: TGTGCCAGCAGTTATTACACTGAAGCTTTCTTT
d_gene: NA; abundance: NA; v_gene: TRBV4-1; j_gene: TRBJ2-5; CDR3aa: CASSEGGSTRETQYF; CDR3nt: TGCGCCAGCAGCGAAGGGGGGAGCACGCGGGAGACCCAGTACTTC
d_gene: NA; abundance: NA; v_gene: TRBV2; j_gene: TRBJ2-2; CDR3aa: CASSEGGPGELFF; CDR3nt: TGTGCCAGCAGTGAAGGGGGGCCCGGGGAGCTGTTTTTT
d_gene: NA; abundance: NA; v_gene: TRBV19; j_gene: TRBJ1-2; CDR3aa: CASSIGEYGYTF; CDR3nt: TGTGCCAGTAGTATAGGGGAATATGGCTACACCTTC
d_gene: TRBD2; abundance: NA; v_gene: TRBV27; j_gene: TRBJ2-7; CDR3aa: CASSFGLADSYEQYF; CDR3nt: TGTGCCAGCAGTTTTGGACTAGCGGACTCCTACGAGCAGTACTTC
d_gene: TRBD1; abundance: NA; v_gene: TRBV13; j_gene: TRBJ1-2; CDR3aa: CASSLEGQGPSNYGYTF; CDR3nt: TGTGCCAGCAGCTTAGAAGGACAGGGGCCGTCTAACTATGGCTACACCTTC
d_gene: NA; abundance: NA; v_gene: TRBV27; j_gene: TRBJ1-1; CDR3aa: CASSWGRISTEAFF; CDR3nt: TGTGCCAGCAGTTGGGGGAGGATAAGTACTGAAGCTTTCTTT
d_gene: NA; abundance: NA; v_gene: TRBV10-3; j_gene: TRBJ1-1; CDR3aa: CAISESGGMNTEAFF; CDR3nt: TGTGCCATCAGTGAAAGTGGGGGAATGAACACTGAAGCTTTCTTT
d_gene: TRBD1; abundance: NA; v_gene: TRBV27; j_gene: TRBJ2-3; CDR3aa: CASSLDRGTDTQYF; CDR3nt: TGTGCCAGCAGTTTAGACAGGGGAACAGATACGCAGTATTTT
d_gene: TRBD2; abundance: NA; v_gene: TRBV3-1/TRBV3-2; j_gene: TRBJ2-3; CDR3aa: CASSPRGGGAGDTQYF; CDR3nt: TGTGCCAGCAGCCCCCGGGGCGGGGGGGCCGGAGATACGCAGTATTTT
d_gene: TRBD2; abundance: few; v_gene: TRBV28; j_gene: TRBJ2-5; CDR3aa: CASSSSGGPNGETQYF; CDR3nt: TGTGCCAGCAGTTCTAGCGGGGGGCCCAATGGGGAGACCCAGTACTTC
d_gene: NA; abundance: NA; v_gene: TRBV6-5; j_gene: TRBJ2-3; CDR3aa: CASSPDGDTQYF; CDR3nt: TGTGCCAGCAGTCCCGACGGAGATACGCAGTATTTT
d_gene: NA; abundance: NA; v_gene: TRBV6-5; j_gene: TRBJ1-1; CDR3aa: CASSYSSQVSEAFF; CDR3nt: TGTGCCAGCAGTTACTCGAGCCAGGTCTCTGAAGCTTTCTTT
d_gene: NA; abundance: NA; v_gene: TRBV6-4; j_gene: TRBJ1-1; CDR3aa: CASSDSAAGEAFF; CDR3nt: TGTGCCAGCAGTGACTCCGCGGCAGGGGAAGCTTTCTTT
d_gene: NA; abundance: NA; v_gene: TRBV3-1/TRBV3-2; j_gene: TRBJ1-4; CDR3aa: CASSHGGMNEKLFF; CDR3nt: TGTGCCAGCAGCCATGGGGGCATGAATGAAAAACTGTTTTTT
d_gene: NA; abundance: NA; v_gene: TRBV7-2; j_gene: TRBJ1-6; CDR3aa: CASSPPLHF; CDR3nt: TGTGCCAGCAGCCCACCCCTCCACTTT
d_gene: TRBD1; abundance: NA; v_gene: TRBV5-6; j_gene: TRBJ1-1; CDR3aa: CASQGALNTEAFF; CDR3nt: TGTGCCAGCCAGGGGGCCTTGAACACTGAAGCTTTCTTT
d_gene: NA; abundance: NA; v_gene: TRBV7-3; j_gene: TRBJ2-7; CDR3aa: CASSPGGKDEQYF; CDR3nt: TGTGCCAGCAGCCCTGGGGGGAAGGACGAGCAGTACTTC